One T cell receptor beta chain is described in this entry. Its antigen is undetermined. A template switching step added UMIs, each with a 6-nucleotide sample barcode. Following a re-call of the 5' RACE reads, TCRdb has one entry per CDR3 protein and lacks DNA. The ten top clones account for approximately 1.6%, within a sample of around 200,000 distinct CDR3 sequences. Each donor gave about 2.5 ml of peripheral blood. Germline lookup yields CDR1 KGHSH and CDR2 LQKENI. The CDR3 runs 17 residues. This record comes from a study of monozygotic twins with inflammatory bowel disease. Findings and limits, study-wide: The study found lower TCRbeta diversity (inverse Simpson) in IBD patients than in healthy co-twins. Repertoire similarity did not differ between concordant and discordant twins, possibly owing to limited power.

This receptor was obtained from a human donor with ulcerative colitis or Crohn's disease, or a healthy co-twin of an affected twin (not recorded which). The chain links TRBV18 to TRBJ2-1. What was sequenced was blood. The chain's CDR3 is CASSPRQEMSLTNEQFF.